One and the same sample provided the 27 T cell receptor beta chains below, sequenced in a study of shared clonotypes between healthy human individuals. The assay was immunoSEQ multiplex PCR, and TCRdb's table has in-frame clones only and misses some. In the table there are around 500,000 clones, less than 80% of which are singletons. The sequenced sample was PBMCs. The receptors derive from a woman aged 35 to 49 in good health. Some clones in this sample may be carry-over from other donors' samples.

This chain links TRBV7-9 with TRBJ2-5; D may be TRBD1 (6 bases). TRBJ2-7 explains the end of the DNA better; the J call may be wrong. Germline CDR1 reads SEHNR; CDR2 reads FQNEAQ (reference sequence). This CDR3 is built from 14 residues. DNA of the CDR3: TGTGCCAGCCGGGCAGGGGCAAATTCCTACGAGCAGTACTTC. It yields the protein CASRAGANSYEQYF.

The V and J genes are TRBV5-4 and TRBJ2-7; no clear D gene. Trimming shortened V by 2 bases and J by 4 bases, and 13 bases separated the two germline ends. The germline gives CDR1 SGHNT, CDR2 YYREEE (reference sequence). The CDR3 length is 14 residues. Here the CDR3 reads CASSLGVPAYEQYF. CDR3 sequence (DNA): TGTGCCAGCAGCTTAGGCGTACCCGCTTACGAGCAGTACTTC.

V usage is TRBV30 and J usage is TRBJ2-7; D gene ambiguous. Germline CDR1 is GTSNPN and CDR2 is SVGIG (reference sequence). The CDR3 runs 14 residues. Trimming shortened V by 1 base and J by 0 bases, and 10 bases separated the two germline ends. CDR3 region: CAWSGTVSSYEQYF. Here the CDR3 DNA reads TGTGCCTGGAGTGGGACGGTGAGCTCCTACGAGCAGTACTTC. Full variable domain (outside the CDR3, taken from reference TRBV30 and TRBJ2-7): SQTIHQWPATLVQPVGSPLSLECTVEGTSNPNLYWYRQAAGRGLQLLFYSVGIGQISSEVPQNLSASRPQDRQFILSSKKLLLSDSGFYLCAWSGTVSSYEQYFGPGTRLTVT.

V usage is TRBV28 and J usage is TRBJ2-1, with D unclear. CDR3 size: 14 residues. The V and J ends lost 6 bases and 9 bases respectively, with 18 bases between them. Germline CDR1 and CDR2: MDHEN and SYDVKM. In DNA, the CDR3 is TGTGCCAGCAGGTCCCTTGATCTTGCAAGTGAGCAGTTCTTC. Amino acid sequence: CASRSLDLASEQFF.

The rearrangement joins TRBV4-2 to TRBJ1-4; 10 nucleotides line up with TRBD1. After removal of 3 bases from V and 10 bases from J, the junction contained 11 bases not matched to a gene. Germline V gene lookup returns CDR1 LGHNA and CDR2 YNFKEQ. This CDR3 contains 16 residues. CDR3 sequence reads: CASSQPPGQGLAKLFF. For the CDR3, the DNA is TGTGCCAGCAGCCAGCCCCCGGGACAGGGGTTAGCAAAACTGTTTTTT.

The sample holds a few counts of this clone. This chain uses TRBV4-2 with TRBJ2-1, with 10 bases matching TRBD2. After removal of 11 bases from V and 9 bases from J, the junction contained 10 bases not matched to a gene. The CDR3 has 13 amino acids. CDR1 is LGHNA and CDR2 is YNFKEQ in the germline V gene. This CDR3 is CAVGQREGGEQFF. Here the CDR3 DNA reads TGTGCCGTGGGCCAGCGGGAGGGCGGTGAGCAGTTCTTC.

CDR3 amino acids: CATSRDPGGRYEQYF. The CDR3 bases are TGTGCCACCAGCAGAGATCCCGGGGGACGCTACGAGCAGTACTTC. The chain recombines TRBV15 with TRBJ2-7; possible D gene TRBD2, 6 bases. The CDR3 contains 15 residues. CDR1 is LNHNV and CDR2 is YYDKDF in the germline V gene (reference sequence). Trimming removed 0 bases at V and 3 bases at J, with 12 bases between. The full variable domain, with the rest looked up from reference TRBV15 and TRBJ2-7, is DAMVIQNPRYQVTQFGKPVTLSCSQTLNHNVMYWYQQKSSQAPKLLFHYYDKDFNNEADTPDNFQSRRPNTSFCFLDIRSPGLGDTAMYLCATSRDPGGRYEQYFGPGTRLTVT.

This rearrangement joins TRBV7-3 to TRBJ1-2; 8 nucleotides align to TRBD1. V lost 2 bases, J lost 5 bases, and 4 bases stayed unmatched. CDR1 SGHTA and CDR2 FQGTGA come from the germline V gene. CDR3 size: 14 residues. CDR3 in amino acids: CASSLSGQEYGYTF. As DNA, the CDR3 is TGTGCCAGCAGCTTATCGGGACAGGAATATGGCTACACCTTC.

This clone was seen a handful of times. This chain uses TRBV10-3 with TRBJ1-5, with D possibly TRBD1 on 5 matching bases. CDR1 is ENHRY and CDR2 is SYGVKD in the germline V gene. V was pared by 6 bases and J by 3 bases, with 9 bases between. The CDR3 totals 13 residues. CDR3 loop: CAIRGDLNQPQHF. The CDR3 region has the DNA TGTGCCATCAGGGGGGACCTCAATCAGCCCCAGCATTTT.

V gene TRBV11-2 combines with J gene TRBJ2-1; TRBD2 matches 8 bases. The CDR3 runs 13 residues. The junction had 5 bases not matched to a gene; V was cut back by 4 bases and J by 9 bases. Germline CDR1 and CDR2: SGHAT and FQNNGV. The CDR3 is CASSYGLAGEQFF. Here the CDR3 DNA reads TGTGCCAGCAGCTACGGACTAGCCGGTGAGCAGTTCTTC.

The chain is built from TRBV18 and TRBJ2-3; the D gene is possibly TRBD2 (5 bases). The germline V gene has CDR1 KGHSH and CDR2 LQKENI. The length of the CDR3 is 14 residues. Between the trimmed V and J ends, which lost 2 bases and 3 bases, there was a span of 9 bases. CDR3 protein: CASSPVQRTDTQYF. CDR3 nucleotides: TGTGCCAGCTCACCAGTCCAGCGGACAGATACGCAGTATTTT.

In this sample, this clone turned up once. The chain joins TRBV28 to TRBJ2-5, with 9 bases lining up with TRBD2. TRBJ2-7 explains the end of the DNA better; the J call may be wrong. There are 14 residues in the CDR3. Germline V gene lookup returns CDR1 MDHEN and CDR2 SYDVKM. The CDR3 here is CASSSGGRAYEQYF. In DNA form, the CDR3 reads TGTGCCAGCAGTTCTGGCGGGAGGGCCTACGAGCAGTACTTC.

This clone was recorded once. The chain recombines TRBV19 with TRBJ1-4; D gene unclear. Per the germline V gene, CDR1 is LNHDA and CDR2 is SQIVND (reference sequence). V was cut by 5 bases and J by 5 bases, with 9 bases left in between. The CDR3 is 13 amino acids. The CDR3 spells CASSEWNNEKLFF. The CDR3 region has the DNA TGTGCCAGTAGTGAGTGGAACAATGAAAAACTGTTTTTT.

This chain links TRBV19 with TRBJ1-2; TRBD1 agrees at 12 bases. Per the germline V gene, CDR1 is LNHDA and CDR2 is SQIVND (reference sequence). Unmatched junction bases numbered 5, after V lost 3 bases and J lost 6 bases. CDR3 length: 15 amino acids. The DNA of the CDR3 is TGTGCCAGTAGTATCGGGACAGGGGGCGCCCATGGCTACACCTTC. As protein: CASSIGTGGAHGYTF.

V is TRBV10-3 and J is TRBJ1-2; D remains unclear. The V gene's germline CDR1 is ENHRY and CDR2 SYGVKD. The CDR3 covers 14 residues. V was trimmed by 0 bases and J by 4 bases, leaving 9 bases between them. The CDR3 is CAISESSGSYGYTF. The CDR3 nucleotides read TGTGCCATCAGTGAGTCTTCAGGTTCCTATGGCTACACCTTC.

Ten or more counts support this clone. The chain links TRBV18 to TRBJ2-7; D remains unclear. V lost 0 bases, J lost 1 base, and 13 bases lay in between. Per the germline V gene, CDR1 is KGHSH and CDR2 is LQKENI. The CDR3 is made up of 16 amino acids. CDR3 bases: TGTGCCAGCTCACCACCGGTTCACACCCCGTCCTACGAGCAGTACTTC. Its translation is CASSPPVHTPSYEQYF. The entire variable domain, with the rest obtained from reference TRBV18 and TRBJ2-7, is as follows: NAGVMQNPRHLVRRRGQEARLRCSPMKGHSHVYWYRQLPEEGLKFMVYLQKENIIDESGMPKERFSAEFPKEGPSILRIQQVVRGDSAAYFCASSPPVHTPSYEQYFGPGTRLTVT.

This clone was seen a few times. The J gene is TRBJ1-3, the V gene TRBV2; tentatively, D is TRBD1 (5 bases). Germline CDR1 SNHLY, CDR2 FYNNEI. The CDR3 runs 12 residues. V lost 11 bases to trimming and J lost 4 bases, with 12 bases between them. Here the CDR3 reads CAGGEGGNTIYF. The CDR3 DNA is TGTGCCGGGGGAGAAGGAGGAAACACCATATATTTT.

The chain employs TRBV7-3 and TRBJ2-3; 11 positions agree with TRBD2. The CDR3 length is 16 residues. The V gene end was trimmed by 2 bases and the J gene end by 4 bases; junction bases not matched to a gene: 5. Germline V CDR1 and CDR2: SGHTA, FQGTGA. As DNA, the CDR3 is TGTGCCAGCAGCTTATGGGTAGCGGGAGGGCCAGATACGCAGTATTTT. Amino acids: CASSLWVAGGPDTQYF.

V is TRBV7-9 and J is TRBJ2-1, with TRBD2 identical over 10 bases. Trimming at V came to 3 bases and at J to 10 bases, leaving 3 bases not matched to a gene. Germline CDR1 reads SEHNR; CDR2 reads FQNEAQ (reference sequence). The CDR3 has 13 amino acids. The CDR3 nucleotides read TGTGCCAGCAGCTTTACTAGCGGGAAAGAGCAGTTCTTC. This translates into CASSFTSGKEQFF.

V gene TRBV30 combines with J gene TRBJ1-2; TRBD1 is a possible D gene (5 bases). The CDR3 covers 14 residues. V dropped 5 bases and J dropped 6 bases, with 19 bases sitting between them. Germline CDR1 is GTSNPN and CDR2 is SVGIG (reference sequence). The CDR3 sequence: CAWALRGLDDGYTF. The CDR3 DNA reads TGTGCCTGGGCGTTGAGGGGACTCGATGATGGCTACACCTTC.

This clone turned up a few times. V gene TRBV6-1 combines with J gene TRBJ2-7, with 12 nucleotides matching TRBD2. The V gene end was trimmed by 8 bases and the J gene end by 3 bases; junction bases not matched to a gene: 8. This CDR3 is 15 amino acids long. The germline V gene encodes CDR1 MNHNS and CDR2 SASEGT. The CDR3 spells CASGILAGGRYEQYF. The CDR3 bases are TGTGCCAGCGGAATACTAGCGGGAGGCCGCTACGAGCAGTACTTC.

This chain joins TRBV28 and TRBJ2-1; a weak D match, TRBD2 (6 bases). V lost 6 bases, J lost 8 bases, and 8 bases lay in between. The CDR3 length is 11 residues. The germline gives CDR1 MDHEN, CDR2 SYDVKM. CDR3 sequence: CASRGGDEQFF. CDR3 coding DNA: TGTGCCAGCAGGGGAGGCGATGAGCAGTTCTTC.

This chain links TRBV20-1 with TRBJ2-1, with no clear D. V lost 3 bases and J 5 bases, leaving 5 bases between the germline ends. The germline V gene has CDR1 DFQATT and CDR2 SNEGSKA (reference sequence). CDR3 length: 11 residues. CDR3 sequence reads: CSASQNNEQFF. DNA for the CDR3: TGCAGTGCTAGTCAGAACAATGAGCAGTTCTTC.

The chain recombines TRBV5-1 with TRBJ2-5; D tentatively reads TRBD1 or TRBD2 (6 bases each). Germline CDR1 SGHRS, CDR2 YFSETQ. The CDR3 sequence is 15 residues long. The germline V and J ends were trimmed by 7 bases and 4 bases, with 20 bases remaining between them. The CDR3 reads CASSPIEGGTETQYF. Here the CDR3 DNA reads TGCGCCAGCTCCCCAATAGAGGGGGGAACAGAGACCCAGTACTTC.

This clone was observed at least ten times. The chain has TRBV15 and TRBJ2-1; 9 positions agree with TRBD2. Germline V gene lookup returns CDR1 LNHNV and CDR2 YYDKDF (reference sequence). With V trimmed by 1 base and J by 6 bases, 4 bases remained unmatched. The length of the CDR3 is 15 residues. The CDR3 sequence: CATSRAREGFNEQFF. As DNA, the CDR3 is TGTGCCACCAGCAGAGCGCGGGAGGGTTTCAATGAGCAGTTCTTC.

This chain joins TRBV30 and TRBJ2-1, with TRBD1 matching 9 bases. Germline V gene sequence: CDR1 GTSNPN, CDR2 SVGIG (reference sequence). This CDR3 contains 13 residues. Trimming cost V 3 bases and J 12 bases; bases outside gene matches: 9. The CDR3 DNA reads as TGTGCCTGGAGGGGGACAGGGTCGATCGGGCAGTTCTTC. Encoded protein: CAWRGTGSIGQFF.

The chain combines TRBV25-1 with TRBJ2-1; D gene unclear. Germline V CDR1 and CDR2: MGHDK, SYGVNS. Trimming removed 5 bases at V and 10 bases at J, with 6 bases between. CDR3 length: 10 residues. For the CDR3, the DNA is TGTGCCAGCAGTTTTGGCGAGCAGTTCTTC. This gives the protein CASSFGEQFF.